A single sample is the source of the 20 T cell receptor beta chains below, sequenced in a study of OX40 agonist ivuxolimab in advanced cancers. Sequencing used immunoSEQ multiplex PCR; TCRdb keeps in-frame clones, though not all of them. The sample carries 55,000 to 85,000 clones, around nine tenths recorded once. Specimen: CD4+ or CD8+ T cells sorted from blood, collected in a trial of the OX40 agonist ivuxolimab. The receptor source for this set is an adult with an advanced solid tumor such as melanoma, head and neck, liver or kidney cancer.

This clone is medium-sized by share. V is TRBV9 and J is TRBJ2-3; no firm D call. V gave up 4 bases and J gave up 3 bases, with 15 bases separating them. CDR1 is SGDLS and CDR2 is YYNGEE in the germline V gene. The CDR3 covers 15 residues. This chain's CDR3 is CASSLYDISTDTQYF. Here the CDR3 DNA reads TGTGCCAGCAGCCTCTATGACATCTCGACAGATACGCAGTATTTT. The full variable domain, with the rest looked up from reference TRBV9 and TRBJ2-3, is DSGVTQTPKHLITATGQRVTLRCSPRSGDLSVYWYQQSLDQGLQFLIQYYNGEERAKGNILERFSAQQFPDLHSELNLSSLELGDSALYFCASSLYDISTDTQYFGPGTRLTVL.

This chain links TRBV9 with TRBJ1-3; D uncertain. There are 15 residues in the CDR3. The germline V and J ends were trimmed by 0 bases and 0 bases, with 7 bases remaining between them. Per germline, CDR1 SGDLS and CDR2 YYNGEE. CDR3 nucleotides: TGTGCCAGCAGCGTAGACGGGAGCTCTGGAAACACCATATATTTT. It codes for CASSVDGSSGNTIYF.

V is TRBV19 and J is TRBJ1-1; D possibly corresponds to TRBD1 (5 bases). The germline V and J ends were trimmed by 10 bases and 5 bases, with 17 bases remaining between them. This CDR3 comprises 13 residues. CDR1 and CDR2 (germline): LNHDA, SQIVND (reference sequence). This CDR3 reads CATRAGRGTEAFF. The CDR3 DNA reads as TGTGCCACTAGGGCCGGACGGGGGACTGAAGCTTTCTTT.

The V and J genes are TRBV9 and TRBJ2-7; 8 nucleotides agree with TRBD2. CDR3 size: 15 residues. V shed 1 base and J 1 base; nucleotides not matched to a gene: 4. Germline V lookup: CDR1 SGDLS, CDR2 YYNGEE. The CDR3 spells CASSVSGGLSYEQYF. In nucleotides, the CDR3 is TGTGCCAGCAGCGTAAGCGGGGGCCTTTCCTACGAGCAGTACTTC.

This clone was seen a single time. The chain combines TRBV19 with TRBJ2-3; 13 bases are shared with TRBD2. CDR3 length equals 16 residues. J lost 6 bases, V lost 4 bases, and 7 bases had no gene match. Germline-derived CDR1 and CDR2 are LNHDA and SQIVND (reference sequence). The CDR3 reads CASSTLLAGGHDTQYF. The CDR3 DNA sequence: TGTGCCAGTAGTACCTTACTAGCGGGGGGGCATGATACGCAGTATTTT.

The V gene is TRBV27, the J gene TRBJ1-2; no firm D call. V was cut by 5 bases and J by 6 bases, with 19 bases left in between. The CDR3 is made up of 15 amino acids. The germline CDR1 and CDR2 sequences are MNHEY and SMNVEV (reference sequence). CDR3: CASSQTSTLTDGYTF. CDR3 nucleotide sequence: TGTGCCAGCAGTCAAACGTCGACACTAACCGATGGCTACACCTTC.

V gene TRBV27 combines with J gene TRBJ2-3; D possibly corresponds to TRBD1 (6 bases). CDR3 size: 15 residues. The V end was cut by 6 bases, the J end by 4 bases, with 17 bases between. Germline values: CDR1 MNHEY, CDR2 SMNVEV (reference sequence). The CDR3 sequence is CASREYQGSADTQYF. In DNA, the CDR3 is TGTGCCAGCAGGGAGTATCAGGGGTCGGCAGATACGCAGTATTTT.

The V call is TRBV10-3, the J call TRBJ2-1; a weak D match, TRBD1 (6 bases). Germline V gene lookup returns CDR1 ENHRY and CDR2 SYGVKD. The CDR3 runs to 15 residues. V was clipped by 0 bases and J by 0 bases, with 6 bases between them. CDR3 sequence (DNA): TGTGCCATCAGTGAGTCAGGGGGCTCCTACAATGAGCAGTTCTTC. It codes for CAISESGGSYNEQFF.

The chain joins TRBV6-6 to TRBJ1-6; perhaps TRBD1 as D (5 bases). From germline, CDR1 is MNHNY and CDR2 SVGAGI (reference sequence). V lost 4 bases and J 10 bases, leaving 11 bases between the germline ends. The CDR3 has 13 amino acids. As DNA, the CDR3 is TGTGCCAGCAGTTGGCAGGGCCAATCACCCCTCCACTTT. This gives the protein CASSWQGQSPLHF.

This rearrangement joins TRBV5-6 to TRBJ2-3; D is ambiguous. V dropped 2 bases and J dropped 9 bases, with 10 bases sitting between them. There are 12 residues in the CDR3. Germline V gene sequence: CDR1 SGHDT, CDR2 YYEEEE. The CDR3 DNA reads as TGTGCCAGCAGCTTCGGGTCAGCCACGCAGTATTTT. Amino acid sequence: CASSFGSATQYF.

With regard to this clone: A far larger clone is just one base off, so this is likely a read error. The rearrangement links TRBV6-6 to TRBJ2-2; TRBD2 might be the D (5 bases). In germline, CDR1 is MNHNY, CDR2 SVGAGI (reference sequence). This CDR3 comprises 13 residues. V was pared by 5 bases and J by 3 bases, with 7 bases between. The CDR3 region is CASSDGDTGELFF. The CDR3 bases are TGTGCCAGCAGTGACGGGGACACCGGGGAGCTGTTTTTT.

The V call is TRBV15, the J call TRBJ2-1; 8 nucleotides line up with TRBD2. V was pared by 8 bases and J by 0 bases, with 9 bases of the junction left unmatched. CDR3 length: 16 residues. CDR1 and CDR2 (germline): LNHNV, YYDKDF (reference sequence). The CDR3 here is CATGGPGGVSYNEQFF. The CDR3 nucleotides read TGTGCCACCGGGGGCCCCGGGGGGGTCTCCTACAATGAGCAGTTCTTC.

The rearrangement uses TRBV10-3 and TRBJ1-3; no reliable D call. Germline CDR1 and CDR2: ENHRY and SYGVKD. Trimming cost V 3 bases and J 0 bases, with 6 bases left between them. The CDR3 totals 14 residues. DNA of the CDR3: TGTGCCATCAGTGAAGACACCTCTGGAAACACCATATATTTT. This sequence encodes CAISEDTSGNTIYF.

A few counts support this clone. The chain couples TRBV29-1 to TRBJ1-1, with D possibly matching TRBD1 (6 bases). V was clipped by 7 bases and J by 11 bases, with 14 bases between them. This CDR3 is 10 amino acids long. Germline CDR1 is SQVTM and CDR2 is ANQGSEA. CDR3 nucleotides: TGCAGCGGACACAGGGTCGGGGCTTTCTTT. Translated: CSGHRVGAFF.

CDR3 residues: CASSWGYSLELFF. CDR3 DNA: TGTGCCAGCAGCTGGGGATACTCCCTAGAGCTGTTTTTT. The J gene is TRBJ2-2, the V gene TRBV5-4; no firm D call. V shed 3 bases and J shed 11 bases, with 14 bases lying between them. Germline lookup yields CDR1 SGHNT and CDR2 YYREEE (reference sequence). This CDR3 region has 13 residues.

The gene calls are TRBV30 and TRBJ2-3, with a weak D call TRBD2 (7 bases). This CDR3 spans 12 amino acids. V lost 4 bases and J 8 bases, leaving 13 bases between the germline ends. From germline, CDR1 is GTSNPN and CDR2 SVGIG (reference sequence). The CDR3 DNA is TGTGCCTGGACCCCGGCGGGGGCTACGCAGTATTTT. It specifies CAWTPAGATQYF.

This clone was seen more than once but under ten times. V is TRBV5-5 and J is TRBJ1-1, with D tentatively TRBD1 (5 bases). The CDR3 runs 14 residues. The germline CDR1 and CDR2 sequences are SGHKS and YYEKEE (reference sequence). V lost 2 bases and J lost 1, with 9 bases in between. CDR3 bases: TGTGCCAGCAGCTTCGAGGGACGGAACACTGAAGCTTTCTTT. This encodes CASSFEGRNTEAFF.

The chain couples TRBV9 to TRBJ2-2; possible D gene TRBD2, 5 bases. Germline CDR1 is SGDLS and CDR2 is YYNGEE. CDR3 length: 16 residues. Trimming removed 0 bases at V and 3 bases at J, with 12 bases between. This CDR3 reads CASSVERDFYTGELFF. For the CDR3, the DNA is TGTGCCAGCAGCGTAGAGAGGGATTTTTACACCGGGGAGCTGTTTTTT. Variable domain in full (rest from reference TRBV9 and TRBJ2-2): DSGVTQTPKHLITATGQRVTLRCSPRSGDLSVYWYQQSLDQGLQFLIQYYNGEERAKGNILERFSAQQFPDLHSELNLSSLELGDSALYFCASSVERDFYTGELFFGEGSRLTVL.

In this sample, this clone turned up once. The chain combines TRBV7-6 with TRBJ1-3; D may be TRBD1 (5 bases). This CDR3 has 14 amino acids. V was cut by 4 bases and J by 4 bases, with 11 bases left in between. Germline CDR1 SGHVS, CDR2 FNYEAQ. CDR3 sequence reads: CASSSQGGGNTIYF. In DNA form, the CDR3 reads TGTGCCAGCAGCTCGCAGGGTGGCGGAAACACCATATATTTT.

The chain carries TRBV12-5 and TRBJ2-3; D is unclear. V gave up 3 bases and J gave up 5 bases, with 6 bases separating them. This CDR3 contains 12 residues. Germline loops: CDR1 LGHNT, CDR2 FRNRAP. CDR3 loop: CASGFWVDTQYF. CDR3 DNA sequence: TGTGCTAGTGGTTTTTGGGTAGATACGCAGTATTTT.